These 29 T cell receptor beta chains came from one sample sequenced in a study of CD4 T cells in relation to SARS-CoV-2 and coronaviruses. Their antigens are not known. The unexposed donors gave CD4+ T cells in about 2010-2019, prior to COVID-19. The cells were cultured for roughly 11 days before CD4+ T cells were isolated. Libraries were prepared by immunoSEQ multiplex PCR; TCRdb keeps only in-frame clonotypes and omits some of them. The repertoire holds 20,000 to 25,000 clones, with about 76% as singletons. The sample comprised CD4+ T cells from PBMCs, cultured in vitro. These receptors were taken from a human donor in good health.

The rearrangement joins TRBV14 to TRBJ2-1; 9 nucleotides match TRBD2. Germline loops: CDR1 SGHDN, CDR2 FVKESK. V dropped 4 bases and J dropped 3; count of bases not matched to a gene: 10. The CDR3 is made up of 17 amino acids. The DNA for the CDR3 is TGTGCCAGCAGCCCCCACGCGGGACTAGCAGTCTACAATGAGCAGTTCTTC. It yields the protein CASSPHAGLAVYNEQFF.

The chain employs TRBV2 and TRBJ2-3, with D uncertain. The V end was cut by 9 bases, the J end by 0 bases, with 7 bases between. The CDR3 has 12 amino acids. Per germline, CDR1 SNHLY and CDR2 FYNNEI. CDR3: CASRESTDTQYF. The CDR3, as DNA: TGTGCCAGTAGAGAGAGCACAGATACGCAGTATTTT.

The chain combines TRBV11-2 with TRBJ1-6, with TRBD1 matching over 7 bases. Germline CDR1 is SGHAT and CDR2 is FQNNGV. J lost 8 bases, V lost 6 bases, and 1 base had no gene match. This CDR3 is built from 12 residues. This chain's CDR3 is CASSDRDSPLHF. The DNA for the CDR3 is TGTGCCAGCAGTGACAGGGATTCACCCCTCCACTTT. The complete variable domain, with remaining parts taken from reference TRBV11-2 and TRBJ1-6, reads EAGVAQSPRYKIIEKRQSVAFWCNPISGHATLYWYQQILGQGPKLLIQFQNNGVVDDSQLPKDRFSAERLKGVDSTLKIQPAKLEDSAVYLCASSDRDSPLHFGNGTRLTVT.

This clone showed up just once. This chain uses TRBV27 with TRBJ2-3; D not resolved. Deletions cut 3 bases from V and 9 bases from J, with 7 bases between. CDR1 and CDR2 from the germline V gene are MNHEY and SMNVEV (reference sequence). The CDR3 is 11 amino acids. The CDR3 region has the DNA TGTGCCAGCAGTTTCGTCGGGACGCAGTATTTT. This sequence encodes CASSFVGTQYF.

V is TRBV3-1 (or the pseudogene TRBV3-2) and J is TRBJ1-1, with no clear D. CDR3 length: 14 residues. Deletions cut 0 bases from V and 1 base from J, with 6 bases between. Germline-derived CDR1 and CDR2 are LGHDT and YNNKEL (reference sequence). The CDR3 DNA is TGTGCCAGCAGCCAAGATTATCGGAACACTGAAGCTTTCTTT. Translating it yields CASSQDYRNTEAFF.

The rearrangement joins TRBV11-2 to TRBJ2-2; 7 bases line up with TRBD1. The V segment lost 2 bases and the J segment 4 bases; nucleotides outside the gene matches: 7. Germline V gene data show CDR1 as SGHAT and CDR2 as FQNNGV. The CDR3 has 16 amino acids. The CDR3 nucleotides read TGTGCCAGCAGCTTATTTAGGGGGCAGGGCACCGGGGAGCTGTTTTTT. It encodes CASSLFRGQGTGELFF. Using reference TRBV11-2 and TRBJ2-2 for the parts outside the CDR3, the full variable domain is EAGVAQSPRYKIIEKRQSVAFWCNPISGHATLYWYQQILGQGPKLLIQFQNNGVVDDSQLPKDRFSAERLKGVDSTLKIQPAKLEDSAVYLCASSLFRGQGTGELFFGEGSRLTVL.

This CDR3 is CASSPPVGEAFF. CDR3 nucleotide sequence: TGTGCCAGCTCACCACCGGTCGGTGAAGCTTTCTTT. V is TRBV18 and J is TRBJ1-1; D call uncertain. The CDR3 contains 12 residues. The V gene's germline CDR1 is KGHSH and CDR2 LQKENI. The V gene lost 0 bases and the J gene lost 7 bases, with 6 bases spanning the gap.

CDR3: CSAGMVEQYF. The DNA of the CDR3 is TGCAGTGCTGGGATGGTAGAGCAGTACTTC. The chain carries TRBV20-1 and TRBJ2-7; D is unresolved. In germline, CDR1 is DFQATT, CDR2 SNEGSKA (reference sequence). The CDR3 consists of 10 residues. V lost 5 bases to trimming and J lost 7 bases, with 9 bases between them.

The chain carries TRBV24-1 and TRBJ2-2; 8 bases line up with TRBD1. CDR1 and CDR2 (germline): KGHDR, SFDVKD. This CDR3 comprises 18 residues. After removal of 3 bases from V and 2 bases from J, the junction contained 10 bases not matched to a gene. CDR3 amino acids: CATSDHNSGTGNTGELFF. In nucleotides, the CDR3 is TGTGCCACCAGTGATCACAATTCCGGGACAGGAAACACCGGGGAGCTGTTTTTT.

V gene TRBV4-2 combines with J gene TRBJ2-1, with 10 bases fitting TRBD2. After removal of 2 bases from V and 3 bases from J, the junction contained 4 bases not matched to a gene. The CDR3 is 16 amino acids. Germline lookup yields CDR1 LGHNA and CDR2 YNFKEQ. CDR3 sequence reads: CASSQKTSGNYNEQFF. In DNA form, the CDR3 reads TGTGCCAGCAGCCAAAAAACTAGCGGGAACTACAATGAGCAGTTCTTC.

The chain couples TRBV25-1 to TRBJ2-2, with 9 positions matching TRBD1. This CDR3 comprises 14 residues. The junction had 0 bases not matched to a gene; V was cut back by 4 bases and J by 3 bases. Germline CDR1 reads MGHDK; CDR2 reads SYGVNS. The CDR3 bases are TGTGCCAGCAGTGGACAGGGGGACACCGGGGAGCTGTTTTTT. Its protein product is CASSGQGDTGELFF.

The chain employs TRBV11-3 and TRBJ2-2; 7 nucleotides agree with TRBD1. Unmatched junction bases numbered 6, after V lost 4 bases and J lost 4 bases. Germline V gene sequence: CDR1 SGHNT, CDR2 YENEEA. This CDR3 is 15 amino acids long. This CDR3 is CASSSTGYSTGELFF. CDR3 coding DNA: TGTGCCAGCAGCTCGACAGGGTATTCCACCGGGGAGCTGTTTTTT.

This chain links TRBV20-1 with TRBJ2-7; D perhaps matches TRBD2 (5 bases). The V end lost 7 bases, the J end lost 4 bases, and 11 bases lay between the germline ends. The germline CDR1 and CDR2 sequences are DFQATT and SNEGSKA (reference sequence). The CDR3 length is 11 residues. The DNA of the CDR3 is TGCAGTGTAGAGGGAAAATACGAGCAGTACTTC. It yields the protein CSVEGKYEQYF.

DNA for the CDR3: TGTGCCAGCAGTTTTCGGACTAGCGGAGATTACGAGCAGTACTTC. Its protein is CASSFRTSGDYEQYF. This chain connects TRBV6-5 to TRBJ2-7; TRBD2 agrees at 10 bases. The germline CDR1 and CDR2 sequences are MNHEY and SVGAGI. CDR3 size: 15 residues. Trimming at V came to 4 bases and at J to 4 bases, leaving 7 bases not matched to a gene.

This clone has only one observation. J is TRBJ1-2 and V is TRBV6-4, with D tentatively TRBD1 (5 bases). The CDR3 runs to 15 residues. Germline V lookup: CDR1 MRHNA, CDR2 SNTAGT. V was pared by 4 bases and J by 5 bases, with 17 bases between. CDR3 bases: TGTGCCAGCAGTGCTTCGGCAGGGCCTCAATATGGCTACACCTTC. Protein product: CASSASAGPQYGYTF.

The chain couples TRBV2 to TRBJ2-6, with 7 positions matching TRBD1. Trimming at V came to 1 base and at J to 0 bases, leaving 12 bases not matched to a gene. This CDR3 is 20 amino acids long. Germline CDR1 reads SNHLY; CDR2 reads FYNNEI. CDR3 region: CASSEDYWGTAPSGANVLTF. CDR3 bases: TGTGCCAGCAGTGAAGATTATTGGGGGACAGCACCCTCTGGGGCCAACGTCCTGACTTTC.

The V call is TRBV2, the J call TRBJ2-2; D may be TRBD2 (6 bases). The CDR3 extends over 16 amino acids. Per germline, CDR1 SNHLY and CDR2 FYNNEI. V lost 1 base to trimming and J lost 4 bases, with 13 bases between them. CDR3 amino acids: CASSEGLVGGTGELFF. Written as DNA, the CDR3 is TGTGCCAGCAGTGAAGGACTAGTCGGGGGCACCGGGGAGCTGTTTTTT.

The J gene is TRBJ1-5, the V gene TRBV6-5; D is perhaps TRBD1 (6 bases). The germline V gene encodes CDR1 MNHEY and CDR2 SVGAGI. This CDR3 spans 13 amino acids. V shed 7 bases and J shed 1 base, with 8 bases lying between them. The CDR3 loop is CASNQGSNQPQHF. CDR3 sequence (DNA): TGTGCCAGCAATCAGGGGAGCAATCAGCCCCAGCATTTT.

The chain employs TRBV18 and TRBJ1-4, with 7 positions matching TRBD1. Losses at the gene ends were 4 bases for V and 14 bases for J; bases not matched to a gene: 7. This CDR3 spans 12 amino acids. The germline CDR1 and CDR2 sequences are KGHSH and LQKENI. In DNA, the CDR3 is TGTGCCAGCTCACAAAGCCGGGACAGCCTGTTTTTT. This translates into CASSQSRDSLFF.

The V gene is TRBV12-3 or TRBV12-4, the J gene TRBJ1-2; 8 bases line up with TRBD1. With 6 bases clipped from V and 9 bases from J, the junction kept 9 bases outside the gene matches. CDR3 length: 13 amino acids. This CDR3 is CASSPGQDRCYTF. The DNA of the CDR3 is TGTGCCAGCAGCCCGGGACAGGACAGGTGCTACACCTTC.

The chain carries TRBV4-2 and TRBJ2-5; perhaps TRBD1 as D (5 bases). The CDR3 totals 16 residues. Germline V CDR1 and CDR2: LGHNA, YNFKEQ. Between the trimmed V and J ends, which lost 3 bases and 4 bases, there was a span of 18 bases. CDR3 in DNA: TGTGCCAGCAGCCAGTCCAAACCAGGGCCCCCAGAGACCCAGTACTTC. It encodes CASSQSKPGPPETQYF.

This chain uses TRBV5-1 with TRBJ2-5; D uncertain. The V gene's germline CDR1 is SGHRS and CDR2 YFSETQ. The CDR3 is 15 residues long. Trimming pared 0 bases from V and 2 bases from J, leaving 11 bases between. As DNA, the CDR3 is TGCGCCAGCAGCTTGGGTGGCAGCGTACAAGAGACCCAGTACTTC. Its protein is CASSLGGSVQETQYF.

This clone was counted between two and nine times. This chain connects TRBV14 to TRBJ1-2; D not resolved. Germline V CDR1 and CDR2: SGHDN, FVKESK. The CDR3 loop spans 15 amino acids. The V and J ends lost 1 base and 4 bases respectively, with 13 bases between them. The CDR3 DNA reads TGTGCCAGCAGCCAAGGGCGGACCGCACTCTATGGCTACACCTTC. Translating it yields CASSQGRTALYGYTF.

V gene TRBV27 combines with J gene TRBJ1-6, with D hard to call. The germline V gene has CDR1 MNHEY and CDR2 SMNVEV (reference sequence). Deletions cut 5 bases from V and 4 bases from J, with 12 bases between. The CDR3 sequence is 15 residues long. The CDR3 loop reads CASSRAQTYNSPLHF. CDR3 in DNA: TGTGCCAGCAGTCGTGCACAGACTTATAATTCACCCCTCCACTTT.

V and J are TRBV30 and TRBJ2-7, with TRBD2 as a possible D gene (5 bases). Trimming left V 7 bases short and J 0 bases short, with 13 bases between. The CDR3 consists of 13 residues. Looked up from germline, CDR1 is GTSNPN and CDR2 is SVGIG (reference sequence). The CDR3 sequence: CAFDSVLSYEQYF. The CDR3 coding sequence is TGTGCCTTTGATAGCGTACTCTCCTACGAGCAGTACTTC.

This chain connects TRBV24-1 to TRBJ2-1; 7 nucleotides match TRBD2. V shed 0 bases and J 5 bases; nucleotides not matched to a gene: 6. There are 16 residues in the CDR3. Germline loops: CDR1 KGHDR, CDR2 SFDVKD. Here the CDR3 DNA reads TGTGCCACCAGTGATTTGTCCCAGCGGGGCCACAATGAGCAGTTCTTC. Its translation is CATSDLSQRGHNEQFF.

This chain connects TRBV6-5 to TRBJ1-2, with 10 bases aligning to TRBD1. Germline CDR1 is MNHEY and CDR2 is SVGAGI. The CDR3 has 15 amino acids. J was trimmed by 8 bases and V by 8 bases; bases with no gene match: 14. The CDR3 DNA reads TGTGCCAGCCCGGCGGCGGACAGGGGGACATCGGGCTACACCTTC. It translates to CASPAADRGTSGYTF.

V and J are TRBV10-3 and TRBJ1-5; perhaps TRBD1 as D (6 bases). V dropped 3 bases and J dropped 1 base, with 13 bases sitting between them. Germline values: CDR1 ENHRY, CDR2 SYGVKD. This CDR3 comprises 16 residues. CDR3 in DNA: TGTGCCATCAGTGATCTCGGGGGGCTGAGCAATCAGCCCCAGCATTTT. Translating it yields CAISDLGGLSNQPQHF.

The V and J genes are TRBV18 and TRBJ2-3; no clear D. The V and J ends lost 0 bases and 4 bases respectively, with 5 bases between them. CDR3 size: 13 residues. From germline, CDR1 is KGHSH and CDR2 LQKENI. The CDR3 sequence: CASSPPTSDTQYF. CDR3 bases: TGTGCCAGCTCACCACCTACCTCAGATACGCAGTATTTT.